This T cell receptor (beta chain) was recovered during a study of blood T cell repertoires in COVID-19 (dated by TCRdb to the early 2020s). In terms of the full investigation: Samples covering the acute and convalescent phases of COVID-19 were provided by collaborators in the United States, Italy and Spain. The repertoires were released in a freely available public database intended as a resource for research on the immune response to SARS-CoV-2. Subjects who had been exposed to COVID-19, were actively infected with it, or had recovered from it provided the deeply sampled blood TCRbeta repertoires that made up the dataset. Samples were obtained from the ongoing ImmuneRACE study (first 160 participants) and from 950 to 1,500 subjects provided by 6 global collaborators. The prospective study material was composed of cDNA or gDNA derived from T cells, B-cell-depleted T cells, or PBMCs. Where HLA class I and class II types were available, the types were taken from metadata supplied by the sample provider, not from assay-based typing. Sample metadata almost always included a de-identified subject ID, COVID-19 status, age in years and sex.

Reading the germline V gene gives CDR1 SQVTM and CDR2 ANQGSEA. The CDR3 measures 12 amino acids from cysteine to phenylalanine. Of all the DNA, just the CDR3 is kept, 36 bases in frame from base 1. Ends trimmed: V by 6 bases, J by 2 bases; bases unmatched to a gene: 2. One collaborating source in Seattle enrolled patients while the patients were actively infected and followed the patients over time throughout the course of disease. The collaborating institutions used their own protocols to collect whole blood in K2EDTA tubes. For TCRbeta analysis, collaborators shipped samples as frozen whole blood, isolated PBMCs, or DNA extracted from either of those sample types. What the study reported, not specific to this receptor: Clinical and demographic metadata were provided uncurated, with the amount varying by source and participant.

TCRbeta CDR3 regions were amplified from genomic DNA using the immunoSEQ Assay, a bias-controlled multiplex PCR. Turning to the authors' computational methods: The number of nucleated cells in each sample was estimated by amplification of reference gene primers within the assay. Sequence reads were collapsed and filtered to measure the absolute abundance of every unique TCRbeta CDR3 rearrangement. Productive Simpson clonality was computed per sample as the square root of Simpson's diversity index over productive rearrangements. What TCRdb holds here is the immuneACCESS table cut down to in-frame rearrangements. Part of the clones is not present; checked against another copy, under half of the missing clones reflect an unresolved V gene, and the others are unexplained. V, J and clone size are taken as reported in that table, and D and trimming were inferred from the DNA itself. For this sample there are roughly 250,000 clones; approximately 84% appear just once. The ten largest make up around 14% of the sample.

For this clone: Its antigen is currently not known. Base qualities are not provided; no much larger clone lies one nucleotide away.

The sequence joins TRBV29-1 to TRBJ1-1; the central 8 bases match TRBD1. This clonotype was obtained from a person between 70 and 80 years old with COVID-19, enrolled during active disease. The specimen sequenced was peripheral blood. The DNA is TGCAGCGTAGGACAGGGAAACACTGAAGCTTTCTTT. The encoded protein is CSVGQGNTEAFF.